The 27 T cell receptor beta chains reported below all come from one sample, sequenced in a study of T cells in Graves' hyperthyroidism and ophthalmopathy. The CDR3 regions of TCR beta were amplified from RNA transcripts. HTBI primers were the set used in a first-round RT-PCR of the TCR CDR3. Via MiXCR, TCRdb re-called the multiplex PCR reads, giving one row per CDR3 protein. This sample has approximately 590,000 distinct CDR3 sequences, with approximately 14% found just once. Material: blood. All receptors come from a woman aged 30 to 39 with Graves' hyperthyroidism.

This clonotype was counted a few times. CDR3 bases: TGTGCCAGCAGTGGGACAGGGTTTAGCAATCAGCCCCAGCATTTT. Encoded protein: CASSGTGFSNQPQHF. This chain joins TRBV12-3 or TRBV12-4 and TRBJ1-5; TRBD1 agrees at 9 bases. J gave up 0 bases and V 5 bases, and 2 bases lay outside the gene matches. This CDR3 contains 15 residues.

This clonotype was found a few times. CDR3 loop: CASRRETTFYEQYF. The DNA for the CDR3 is TGTGCCAGCAGGAGGGAGACTACTTTCTACGAGCAGTACTTC. The chain carries TRBV6-1 and TRBJ2-7, with D possibly TRBD2 on 5 matching bases. Trimming removed 6 bases from V and 3 bases from J, with 15 bases in between. Germline assignment: CDR1 MNHNS and CDR2 SASEGT. CDR3 length equals 14 residues.

For this clonotype: This may arise from a read error, as a much more abundant clone is one base away. The chain carries TRBV28 and TRBJ2-1; TRBD1 agrees at 9 bases. The CDR3 runs to 16 residues. The germline V gene has CDR1 MDHEN and CDR2 SYDVKM. J was trimmed by 9 bases and V by 4 bases; bases with no gene match: 13. The CDR3 reads CASSSTGTGRDSEQFF. The CDR3 DNA reads as TGTGCCAGCAGTTCGACCGGGACAGGGAGAGACAGTGAGCAGTTCTTC.

This clonotype appeared many times. This chain uses TRBV30 with TRBJ1-2, with D maybe TRBD1 (5 bases). Deletions cut 0 bases from V and 8 bases from J, with 13 bases between. Per germline, CDR1 GTSNPN and CDR2 SVGIG (reference sequence). This CDR3 has 13 residues. CDR3 nucleotides: TGTGCCTGGAGTGTACGCAGGGATCAGGGCTACACCTTC. The encoded protein is CAWSVRRDQGYTF. Using reference TRBV30 and TRBJ1-2 for the parts outside the CDR3, the full variable domain is SQTIHQWPATLVQPVGSPLSLECTVEGTSNPNLYWYRQAAGRGLQLLFYSVGIGQISSEVPQNLSASRPQDRQFILSSKKLLLSDSGFYLCAWSVRRDQGYTFGSGTRLTVV.

The chain couples TRBV4-2 to TRBJ2-3, with TRBD2 matching over 7 bases. V was pared by 2 bases and J by 6 bases, with 17 bases of the junction left unmatched. The germline CDR1 and CDR2 sequences are LGHNA and YNFKEQ. CDR3 length equals 18 residues. The CDR3 spells CASSQQRAGDLRGDTQYF. The CDR3 nucleotides read TGTGCCAGCAGCCAACAGCGCGCGGGAGACCTTAGGGGCGATACGCAGTATTTT.

This clonotype was counted only a few times. The rearrangement joins TRBV5-1 to TRBJ2-1, with 11 nucleotides matching TRBD1. Germline CDR1 SGHRS, CDR2 YFSETQ. The CDR3 spans 16 residues. With 3 bases clipped from V and 5 bases from J, the junction kept 7 bases outside the gene matches. The CDR3 coding sequence is TGCGCCAGCAGCTCGGTGATGGGACAGGGGGACAATGAGCAGTTCTTC. Translating gives CASSSVMGQGDNEQFF.

This clonotype came up many times. The CDR3 nucleotides are TGTGCCAGCTCGGGACAGGGGGCCGCACCGCCCCAGCATTTT. Its translation is CASSGQGAAPPQHF. The chain couples TRBV3-1 to TRBJ1-5; 12 bases line up with TRBD1. This CDR3 has 14 residues. Per the germline V gene, CDR1 is LGHDT and CDR2 is YNNKEL (reference sequence). V lost 8 bases, J lost 9 bases, and 8 bases stayed unmatched.

V gene TRBV30 combines with J gene TRBJ1-5; no definite D call. V lost 2 bases to trimming and J lost 0 bases, with 14 bases between them. The CDR3 extends over 16 amino acids. Looked up from germline, CDR1 is GTSNPN and CDR2 is SVGIG (reference sequence). CDR3 loop: CAWSPRSLASNQPQHF. In nucleotides, the CDR3 is TGTGCCTGGAGTCCCCGATCGTTAGCTAGCAATCAGCCCCAGCATTTT. The full variable domain, rest sourced from reference TRBV30 and TRBJ1-5, is SQTIHQWPATLVQPVGSPLSLECTVEGTSNPNLYWYRQAAGRGLQLLFYSVGIGQISSEVPQNLSASRPQDRQFILSSKKLLLSDSGFYLCAWSPRSLASNQPQHFGDGTRLSIL.

This clonotype occurred many times. The gene calls are TRBV6-2 or TRBV6-3 and TRBJ2-1; 9 bases are shared with TRBD1. Germline-derived CDR1 and CDR2 are MNHEY and SVGEGT. This CDR3 is built from 15 residues. V dropped 4 bases and J dropped 8; count of bases not matched to a gene: 9. The CDR3 loop is CASSLRGTGGYEQFF. The CDR3 region has the DNA TGTGCCAGCAGTTTGCGCGGTACAGGGGGCTATGAGCAGTTCTTC.

The rearrangement joins TRBV2 to TRBJ1-5; 8 bases fit TRBD1. This CDR3 region has 14 residues. V was pared by 3 bases and J by 2 bases, with 0 bases of the junction left unmatched. Germline V gene sequence: CDR1 SNHLY, CDR2 FYNNEI. This CDR3 is CASSEDRGNQPQHF. In nucleotides, the CDR3 is TGTGCCAGCAGTGAGGACAGGGGCAATCAGCCCCAGCATTTT.

This clonotype was recorded a few times. This chain uses TRBV7-9 with TRBJ2-3; D is ambiguous. V was pared by 5 bases and J by 4 bases, with 10 bases between. The CDR3 has 13 amino acids. Germline V gene lookup returns CDR1 SEHNR and CDR2 FQNEAQ (reference sequence). CDR3 DNA sequence: TGTGCCAGCAGCCCTAATAGTCCAGATACGCAGTATTTT. Translated, it gives CASSPNSPDTQYF.

V is TRBV7-9 and J is TRBJ1-2; 10 bases align to TRBD1. V lost 5 bases, J lost 0 bases, and 15 bases stayed unmatched. CDR3 size: 19 residues. Germline V gene lookup returns CDR1 SEHNR and CDR2 FQNEAQ (reference sequence). CDR3 amino acids: CASSQGPGTGERANYGYTF. Written as DNA, the CDR3 is TGTGCCAGCAGCCAAGGTCCCGGGACAGGGGAGAGGGCTAACTATGGCTACACCTTC.

This clonotype was picked up a small number of times. The chain recombines TRBV15 with TRBJ2-5; 8 bases are a match to TRBD1. Germline-derived CDR1 and CDR2 are LNHNV and YYDKDF (reference sequence). With V trimmed by 4 bases and J by 5 bases, 18 bases remained unmatched. The CDR3 spans 18 residues. The CDR3 DNA reads as TGTGCCACCAGCAATTTGATGGGGCAGGGGGCCATCTTGGAGACCCAGTACTTC. It translates to CATSNLMGQGAILETQYF.

This clonotype was picked up many times. The rearrangement uses TRBV2 and TRBJ2-3; 8 nucleotides line up with TRBD1. CDR3 length equals 14 residues. Trimming at V came to 4 bases and at J to 4 bases, leaving 4 bases not matched to a gene. Germline CDR1 is SNHLY and CDR2 is FYNNEI. The CDR3 coding sequence is TGTGCCAGCAGTGGACAGGGGAGAGCAGATACGCAGTATTTT. It yields the protein CASSGQGRADTQYF. The variable domain in full, completed from reference TRBV2 and TRBJ2-3, reads EPEVTQTPSHQVTQMGQEVILRCVPISNHLYFYWYRQILGQKVEFLVSFYNNEISEKSEIFDDQFSVERPDGSNFTLKIRSTKLEDSAMYFCASSGQGRADTQYFGPGTRLTVL.

This clonotype has at least ten counts. The rearrangement uses TRBV28 and TRBJ2-7; D is tentatively TRBD1 or TRBD2 (5 bases each). CDR3 length equals 15 residues. Germline CDR1 reads MDHEN; CDR2 reads SYDVKM. The V and J ends lost 4 bases and 1 base respectively, with 14 bases between them. In nucleotides, the CDR3 is TGTGCCAGCAGTTGGGGCAGGGACGCGTCCTACGAGCAGTACTTC. Its protein is CASSWGRDASYEQYF.

The chain employs TRBV6-5 and TRBJ2-7, with TRBD2 matching 7 bases. Looked up from germline, CDR1 is MNHEY and CDR2 is SVGAGI. This CDR3 spans 16 amino acids. Losses at the gene ends were 2 bases for V and 3 bases for J; bases not matched to a gene: 10. This chain's CDR3 is CASSYPSGGSVYEQYF. For the CDR3, the DNA is TGTGCCAGCAGTTACCCCTCGGGCGGGAGTGTCTACGAGCAGTACTTC.

The chain employs TRBV6-2 or TRBV6-3 and TRBJ2-5; 8 bases fit TRBD2. Germline CDR1 is MNHEY and CDR2 is SVGEGT. The CDR3 is made up of 20 amino acids. V was clipped by 2 bases and J by 1 base; unmatched bases: 18. This CDR3 is CASSYGTRSESYGSQETQYF. The CDR3 DNA sequence: TGTGCCAGCAGTTACGGGACTAGATCAGAGTCCTATGGGTCCCAAGAGACCCAGTACTTC.

J is TRBJ2-1 and V is TRBV2, with 8 bases identical to TRBD2. Germline CDR1 reads SNHLY; CDR2 reads FYNNEI. The CDR3 contains 15 residues. V was clipped by 3 bases and J by 4 bases; unmatched bases: 5. In DNA, the CDR3 is TGTGCCAGCAGTGATCAGGGGACTAGTTACAATGAGCAGTTCTTC. It yields the protein CASSDQGTSYNEQFF.

This clonotype was counted at least ten times. The CDR3 DNA reads TGTGCCAGCAGCTCCACGGGCGTGTGGGGGAAAAATGAGCAGTTCTTC. This translates into CASSSTGVWGKNEQFF. The chain carries TRBV7-3 and TRBJ2-1; perhaps D is TRBD1 or TRBD2 (5 bases each). This CDR3 comprises 16 residues. V lost 4 bases to trimming and J lost 7 bases, with 20 bases between them. Germline assignment: CDR1 SGHTA and CDR2 FQGTGA.

This clonotype was seen repeatedly, ten times or more. The CDR3 loop is CASSLTGTGDYTEAFF. CDR3 bases: TGTGCCAGCAGCCTGACCGGGACAGGGGATTACACTGAAGCTTTCTTT. This chain connects TRBV7-2 to TRBJ1-1, with TRBD1 matching over 10 bases. Germline V lookup: CDR1 SGHTA, CDR2 FQGNSA. J lost 3 bases, V lost 5 bases, and 9 bases had no gene match. CDR3 length equals 16 residues.

There are many counts of this clonotype. The chain employs TRBV19 and TRBJ2-7; no clear D gene. The CDR3 loop spans 12 amino acids. Deletions cut 7 bases from V and 4 bases from J, with 11 bases between. Germline CDR1 reads LNHDA; CDR2 reads SQIVND (reference sequence). CDR3 in DNA: TGTGCCAGTACCCTAGACGGTTACGAGCAGTACTTC. This sequence encodes CASTLDGYEQYF.

This clonotype was picked up a small number of times. The chain employs TRBV19 and TRBJ2-3, with 7 nucleotides matching TRBD1. V was clipped by 6 bases and J by 5 bases; unmatched bases: 5. This CDR3 contains 13 residues. Germline CDR1 reads LNHDA; CDR2 reads SQIVND (reference sequence). This CDR3 is CASRGTAKDTQYF. CDR3 in DNA: TGTGCCAGTAGGGGGACAGCCAAAGATACGCAGTATTTT.

The V gene is TRBV7-9, the J gene TRBJ1-2; D gene uncertain. Trimming pared 0 bases from V and 4 bases from J, leaving 15 bases between. The CDR3 consists of 16 residues. The germline V gene has CDR1 SEHNR and CDR2 FQNEAQ (reference sequence). For the CDR3, the DNA is TGTGCCAGCAGCTTAGCGCGCGAAGGGCTCTTCTATGGCTACACCTTC. Its protein product is CASSLAREGLFYGYTF.

This clonotype was seen a few times. V usage is TRBV5-1 and J usage is TRBJ2-4; D may be TRBD1 or TRBD2 (5 bases each). Trimming removed 4 bases at V and 15 bases at J, with 20 bases between. The CDR3 has 13 amino acids. Germline assignment: CDR1 SGHRS and CDR2 YFSETQ. The CDR3 sequence is CASSAGTSPGLYF. The CDR3 DNA reads TGCGCCAGCAGCGCAGGGACCTCACCGGGGTTGTACTTC.

This clonotype was observed at least ten times. This chain connects TRBV7-2 to TRBJ1-2; D might be TRBD1 (5 bases). This CDR3 has 13 amino acids. The ends were cut back, 5 bases at V and 1 base at J, with 8 bases in the middle. Germline lookup yields CDR1 SGHTA and CDR2 FQGNSA. The CDR3 protein is CASSVDSNYGYTF. CDR3 DNA sequence: TGTGCCAGCAGCGTCGACAGTAACTATGGCTACACCTTC.

This clonotype was seen a few times. The V call is TRBV19, the J call TRBJ2-6, with D perhaps given as TRBD1 or TRBD2 (5 bases each). The V gene lost 5 bases and the J gene lost 0 bases, with 14 bases spanning the gap. The CDR3 loop spans 17 amino acids. Germline V gene sequence: CDR1 LNHDA, CDR2 SQIVND (reference sequence). CDR3 nucleotide sequence: TGTGCCAGTAGTCCCCGGGACGGAAGCTCTGGGGCCAACGTCCTGACTTTC. The encoded protein is CASSPRDGSSGANVLTF.

This clonotype was recorded at least ten times. The chain recombines TRBV7-2 with TRBJ2-3; tentatively, D is TRBD1 (6 bases). In germline, CDR1 is SGHTA, CDR2 FQGNSA. This CDR3 region has 17 residues. V was clipped by 1 base and J by 5 bases, with 19 bases between them. The CDR3 reads CASSLESSGVLGDTQYF. The DNA of the CDR3 is TGTGCCAGCAGCTTAGAGTCGTCAGGGGTGCTCGGAGATACGCAGTATTTT. Looking up the rest from reference TRBV7-2 and TRBJ2-3 gives the full variable domain: GAGVSQSPSNKVTEKGKDVELRCDPISGHTALYWYRQSLGQGLEFLIYFQGNSAPDKSGLPSDRFSAERTGGSVSTLTIQRTQQEDSAVYLCASSLESSGVLGDTQYFGPGTRLTVL.